Given below is one T cell receptor (beta chain) in context. Its antigen is unknown. This sample was taken from a study of cytomegalovirus exposure and HLA in healthy donors. In the study overall: Early released data comprised around 85 million unique TCRs from HLA-typed donors.

V gave up 5 bases and J gave up 1 base, with 7 bases separating them. Germline CDR1 reads SGHTA; CDR2 reads FQGNSA. This CDR3 spans 13 amino acids. Use of 60 Vbeta and 13 Jbeta primers characterized the PCR. Here immunoSEQ multiplex PCR was the method, and the copy in TCRdb shows in-frame clones only, minus some. Of about 140,000 clones in the sample, about 80% were seen once. Broader study findings: Per published reports, the classifier diagnosed cytomegalovirus status with high specificity and sensitivity. A later analysis, which compared TCR beta chains of equal frequency, found the HLA-associated ones more clonally expanded. Presence/absence analyses assumed roughly uniform sequencing depth across donors, which may not hold.

This chain links TRBV7-2 with TRBJ2-3; D is unresolved. The clonotype comes from a man in his forties in good health and CMV-seropositive. Material: PBMCs. The CDR3: CASSPRGTDTQYF. DNA of the CDR3: TGTGCCAGCAGCCCCCGAGGCACAGATACGCAGTATTTT.